This TCR beta chain was sequenced during a study of T-cell reconstitution after alpha-beta-depleted transplantation in children. Study-wide points: Where some patients showed high TCRbeta diversity at day 60, it came from recipient T cells and thymic progenitors that had survived.

This clonotype was counted at least ten times. Its target is unknown. At one end, the junction sequence differs from germline, possibly due to a read error. Using unique molecular identifiers, the investigators prepared the TCRbeta library. TCRdb reprocessed the PCR reads with MiXCR, giving one entry per CDR3 protein. The repertoire consists of 220,000 or so distinct CDR3 sequences, with roughly 8% occurring once and the leading ten covering less than 8%. Germline values: CDR1 MNHNS, CDR2 SASEGT. CDR3 size: 15 residues. The specimen comprised PBMCs, mostly from graft donor cells, sampled 180 days after TCRalphabeta/CD19-depleted stem cell transplant. The chain has TRBV6-1 and TRBJ2-1; a weak D match, TRBD1 (6 bases). This TCR derives from a male patient younger than 18 who had a stem cell transplant for acute lymphoblastic leukemia, so the T cells may come from the graft donor. The CDR3 sequence is CASRPGQRTYHEQFF. As DNA, the CDR3 is TGTGCCAGCAGGCCGGGACAAAGGACCTACCATGAGCAGTTCTTC.